What follows are 2 T cell receptor beta chains derived from one specimen sequenced in a study of long-term antiretroviral therapy in people with HIV. Version v3.0 of the immunoSEQ assay ran at survey level. The data were produced by immunoSEQ multiplex PCR, yet TCRdb's version contains in-frame clones alone and is incomplete. The table has 30,000 to 40,000 clones, around 83% seen once. The sample in question was unsorted PBMCs, obtained 1 year after starting antiretroviral therapy. Receptors were obtained from a man between 18 and 29 years old with HIV.

The chain couples TRBV5-1 to TRBJ2-2; 8 nucleotides match TRBD1. The CDR3 sequence is 15 residues long. Germline-derived CDR1 and CDR2 are SGHRS and YFSETQ. Germline trimming cut 4 bases from V and 9 bases from J; bases unmatched to any gene: 11. This CDR3 is CASSNPGQASRELFF. The CDR3 coding sequence is TGCGCCAGCAGCAATCCGGGACAGGCTTCGAGGGAGCTGTTTTTT.

The J gene is TRBJ1-3, the V gene TRBV27, with TRBD1 as a possible D gene (5 bases). Trimming cost V 1 base and J 0 bases, with 7 bases left between them. Germline values: CDR1 MNHEY, CDR2 SMNVEV (reference sequence). This CDR3 region has 15 residues. CDR3 sequence (DNA): TGTGCCAGCAGTTTATATGGACACTCTGGAAACACCATATATTTT. Amino acids: CASSLYGHSGNTIYF.